Listed below are T cell receptor beta chains from one sample, sequenced in a study of identical twins. TCRdb processed the 5' RACE reads anew with MiXCR; each CDR3 protein has one entry. The data contain approximately 500,000 distinct CDR3 sequences, roughly 26% of them singletons. This sample also appeared in a second study, on T cells expressing NK-cell markers.

Input material: CD4+ T cells sorted from blood. The origin of the receptors is a woman in her late teens or twenties in good health. The conserved cysteine and the conserved F or W are not part of the CDR3 here. The order of the fields is V gene, J gene, CDR3 protein.

>TRBV7-7|TRBJ2-5
ASSLGARGGKTQY
>TRBV5-1|TRBJ2-1
ASSSLATSGTYNEQF
>TRBV12-3/TRBV12-4|TRBJ2-5
ASSSRLAQY
>TRBV29-1|TRBJ2-3
SVERGADTQY
>TRBV4-2|TRBJ2-4
ASSLHLGTGLTLSKNIQY
>TRBV6-6|TRBJ2-3
ASSPSTGNTQY
>TRBV20-1|TRBJ2-2
SARDFYTGELF
>TRBV20-1|TRBJ2-3
SASIAGGTDTQY
>TRBV20-1|TRBJ2-2
SASRADNTGELF
>TRBV2|TRBJ2-1
ASIGAGPYNEQF
>TRBV29-1|TRBJ1-1
SASRVNTEAF
>TRBV7-2|TRBJ1-1
ANDRGWDTEAF
>TRBV7-8|TRBJ1-1
ASSGKGGFGTEAF
>TRBV7-6|TRBJ2-7
ASSTIAGPTYEQY